This record covers a single T cell receptor (beta chain). What it recognizes is unknown. V was clipped by 1 base and J by 7 bases; unmatched bases: 2. The germline gives CDR1 SGDLS, CDR2 YYNGEE. This CDR3 has 14 amino acids. The data were taken from a study of cytomegalovirus exposure and HLA in healthy donors. Study overall: Clustering assigned about 80% of the approximately 400 genotyped donors to the Caucasian-associated ancestry cluster. Points from the study as a whole: When analyzed later, the rates of TCR association showed variation by HLA locus, with DRB1 the most and HLA-C the fewest. The study listed approximately 160 cytomegalovirus-associated TCR beta chains.

With 60 Vbeta and 13 Jbeta primers, the PCR was carried out. The method was immunoSEQ multiplex PCR; TCRdb's version includes in-frame clones alone and lacks a portion of them. The sample yields around 120,000 clones, less than 85% seen once. The TCR comes from a man aged 50 to 59 in good health and CMV-seropositive. The specimen sequenced was PBMCs. V usage is TRBV9 and J usage is TRBJ2-2, with 9 bases identical to TRBD1. CDR3 residues: CASSVRTGVGELFF. The CDR3 DNA sequence: TGTGCCAGCAGCGTACGGACAGGGGTCGGGGAGCTGTTTTTT.